This T cell receptor beta chain was sequenced during a study of naive and memory T cell subsets. Whole-study findings and limits: Potentially, T cell activation and differentiation skew this RNA-based measurement.

This clonotype has only a few counts. Its specificity is unknown. Amplification of ligated cDNA took four PCR rounds with SP2 and nested alpha and beta constant primers. Via MiXCR, TCRdb re-called the 5' RACE reads, giving one row per CDR3 protein. Here the sample spans 58,000 or so distinct CDR3 sequences, 7.6% being singletons. Trimming removed 6 bases from V and 4 bases from J, with 16 bases in between. The V gene's germline CDR1 is MNHEY and CDR2 SMNVEV (reference sequence). The CDR3 spans 14 residues. The library had UMIs added by 3' ligation of an oligonucleotide to TCR cDNA. Whole-blood samples were 2 to 3 ml of peripheral blood from healthy adult volunteers.

This chain links TRBV27 with TRBJ2-7; no clear D gene. This TCR was sampled from a female donor in good health. For the CDR3, the DNA is TGTGCCAGCAGCCTAAAAGGAGATCGGTACGAGCAGTACTTC. The encoded protein is CASSLKGDRYEQYF.